This T cell receptor beta chain came from a study of blood T cell repertoires in COVID-19 (dated by TCRdb to 2018 to 2021). For the wider study: The collaborator samples originated in the United States, Italy and Spain and spanned the acute and convalescent phases of COVID-19. The prospective study material was composed of cDNA or gDNA derived from T cells, B-cell-depleted T cells, or PBMCs. Deeply sampled blood TCRbeta repertoires from subjects exposed to, actively infected with, or recovered from COVID-19 were included in the dataset. A freely available public database, intended as a resource for researchers studying the immune response to SARS-CoV-2, is where the repertoires were released. Samples came from the ongoing ImmuneRACE study (first 160 participants) plus 1,254 subjects from 6 global collaborators. Sample metadata almost always included a de-identified subject ID, COVID-19 status, age in years and sex. HLA class I and class II types, where available, came from metadata supplied by the sample provider rather than from assay-based typing.

V ends up 5 bases short and J 6 bases short, with an unmatched junction base count of 9. CDR1 and CDR2 were assigned from the germline V gene (reference sequence) as SEHNR and FQNEAQ. Reading from cysteine to phenylalanine, the CDR3 counts 15 amino acids. Only the CDR3 DNA is retained, 45 bases long and in frame from the first base. TCRbeta CDR3 regions were amplified from genomic DNA using the immunoSEQ Assay, a bias-controlled multiplex PCR. Turning to the authors' computational methods: The number of nucleated cells in each sample was estimated by amplification of reference gene primers within the assay. To quantify the absolute abundance of each unique TCRbeta CDR3 rearrangement, sequence reads were collapsed and filtered. For each sample, productive Simpson clonality was calculated by taking the square root of Simpson's diversity index across productive rearrangements. Imported from immuneACCESS, the table was reduced by TCRdb to in-frame sequences with V and J called. These copies leave out some clones; in studies compared against another copy, an unresolved V gene accounts for under half, and the cause of the remainder is not known. V and J calls and clone size follow that table, whereas D and trimming were derived from the DNA. This sample has around 230,000 clones in its table, and about nine tenths of those were observed once. The leading ten clones occupy 3% to 4.5% of the sample.

General findings and caveats noted by the study authors: The amount of clinical and demographic metadata varied by source and participant and was provided uncurated.

This clone has just one count. Its antigen target is currently unknown. Base qualities were left out, and no much larger clone turns up one base away. Enrolling through a virtual design, the prospective study's participants ranged in age from roughly 18 to 95 years and lived across about two dozen United States geographic areas. Cohort assignment in the prospective study relied on participant-reported clinical history from a screening survey and a study questionnaire. Each participant in the prospective study had whole blood, serum and a nasopharyngeal or oropharyngeal swab collected by mobile phlebotomists. Over a roughly two-month period, participants in the prospective study had the option of providing additional blood draws and questionnaires. Before DNA extraction, blood samples from the prospective study were shipped at room temperature or frozen.

The sample was PBMCs or T cells enriched from blood (not recorded which). The sequence is built from TRBV7-9 and TRBJ1-5; TRBD1 agrees with 8 junctional bases. The sequence came from a woman in her forties with acute COVID-19. The CDR3 region reads CASSRRGPPVQPQHF. At the DNA level, the sequence is TGTGCCAGCAGCCGCAGGGGGCCGCCGGTTCAGCCCCAGCATTTT.